This T cell receptor (beta chain) was retrieved from a study of spatial heterogeneity in lung cancer (dated by TCRdb to the late 2010s). The study in broad terms: The donors were about 71 patients from the lung TRACERx cohort who had early-stage, untreated non-small cell lung cancer. In the raw uncorrected reads, each unique combination of TCR and UMI appeared more than ten times on average. More beta-chain than alpha-chain transcripts were consistently detected, likely reflecting higher beta-chain transcript abundance. The study linked features of the TCR repertoire to counts of nonsynonymous mutations, which were determined by whole-exome sequencing of tumor tissue. Both alpha and beta chains were TCR-sequenced in approximately 220 tumor regions, approximately 68 matched nontumor lung samples and around 50 PBMC samples obtained at surgery. TCR alpha and beta repertoires were quantitatively compared across multiple tumor regions, matched nontumor lung and blood in non-small cell lung cancer. Follow-up PBMC samples were sequenced whenever the samples were available, and the median time to follow-up was two to three years after resection. Overall study outcomes, separate from this receptor: Ubiquitous expanded tumor TCRs were detected in blood more often at tumor resection than at routine follow-up. Confirming at a functional level the hypothesis that regional TCRs recognize regional mutations was considered to require additional single-cell paired TCR alpha and beta sequencing. Comparisons of baseline and follow-up blood repertoires included only approximately 14 patients.

In the paper's terms, the time point label means: blood at routine non-recurrence follow-up after resection. Without any cell sorting, TCR sequencing was performed on whole RNA extracted either from tumor and nontumor lung tissue or from cryopreserved PBMC samples. Only patients for whom sufficient RNA was available from at least two tumor regions were selected for TCR sequencing. The library relied on 5' RACE. Sequencing used a NextSeq 500. To allow correction of PCR and sequencing errors, the TCR library protocol tagged every TCR cDNA molecule with a unique molecular identifier. In the paper's pipeline: TCR identification, UMI-based error correction and CDR3 extraction were all carried out with Decombinator tools. TCRs above a frequency of 2 per 1,000, corresponding to the top 1% of the tumor frequency distribution, were defined as expanded. Each repertoire was subsampled 100 times to 5,000 TCRs, after which Renyi diversity was computed with the R vegan package. CDR3 similarity networks were constructed using string-kernel similarity of amino acid triplets, with links drawn between CDR3s whose pairwise similarity was above 0.82. The public reads were quality trimmed at Q25 with fastp and then assembled into clones with MiXCR by TCRdb, keeping productive beta chains. Every entry covers one CDR3 protein and lists the most common genes and DNA from its rows. The V and J calls, along with clone size, are taken from TCRdb and not from the paper's own processing. In all, the sample holds approximately 93,000 distinct CDR3 sequences, and roughly a fifth of those were seen once. The ten largest clones take up 20% to 25% of the sample.

This clonotype was recorded a few times. There is no known antigen for this receptor. Base qualities are missing; no much larger clone stands one base away. According to the germline V gene (reference sequence), CDR1 reads DFQATT and CDR2 reads SNEGSKA. Measured from the cysteine to the phenylalanine, the CDR3 is 12 residues long. The retained sequence is limited to the CDR3, 36 bases, with the frame set at the first base. Trimming removed 4 bases from V and 9 bases from J, leaving 13 bases between the germline ends. The sequence was obtained from a male donor with early-stage non-small cell lung cancer. The rearrangement joined TRBV20-1 to TRBJ2-1, and TRBD1 may be the D gene, going by 6 matching bases. The input for sequencing was PBMCs, taken at follow-up. DNA sequence: TGCAGTGCTAATGGGGGCCTCAGTGAGCAGTTCTTC. The encoded protein is CSANGGLSEQFF.